The TCR beta chain described here comes from a study of OX40 agonist ivuxolimab in advanced cancers. In the study overall: Partial responses occurred in Three dose-escalation patients, one with hepatocellular carcinoma and two with cutaneous melanoma. General study results and limits: CD8+ T cells showed, on average, more clonal expansion than CD4+ cells. In the 0.1 to 3.0 mg/kg range, CD4+ and CD8+ blood T cells had expanded clonally by week 6. Undetermined was the antigen specificity of the expanded peripheral T cells.

As regards this clone: Its antigen is not identified.

V was clipped by 4 bases and J by 3 bases, with 9 bases between them. The CDR3 length is 13 residues. The germline V gene encodes CDR1 SGDLS and CDR2 YYNGEE. Only in-frame clones appear in the TCRdb table, and some are missing; sequencing was by immunoSEQ multiplex PCR. The sample consists of roughly 16,000 clones, approximately 80% of them appearing once. The source material was CD4+ or CD8+ T cells sorted from blood, sampled in a trial of the OX40 agonist ivuxolimab. The TCR sequence derives from an adult with an advanced solid tumor such as melanoma, head and neck, liver or kidney cancer. The chain combines TRBV9 with TRBJ2-3; a weak D match, TRBD1 (6 bases). In DNA form, the CDR3 reads TGTGCCAGCAGCTCAACAGGGACAGATACGCAGTATTTT. Protein: CASSSTGTDTQYF.